Following are 18 T cell receptor beta chains from one sample sequenced in a study of shared clonotypes between healthy human individuals. The repertoire was sequenced with immunoSEQ multiplex PCR; TCRdb's copy has only in-frame clones and lacks some. The sample lists 400,000 to 600,000 clones; about 85% were seen once. Source material: PBMCs. These receptors all stem from a woman between 40 and 55 years old in good health. Some clones in this sample may be carry-over from other donors' samples.

The chain recombines TRBV19 with TRBJ1-5; tentatively, D is TRBD1 (5 bases). V lost 7 bases, J lost 4 bases, and 20 bases lay in between. Germline lookup yields CDR1 LNHDA and CDR2 SQIVND (reference sequence). The CDR3 is 16 residues long. The DNA of the CDR3 is TGTGCCAGTAAACCCAGGGATTCGGTAACAAATCAGCCCCAGCATTTT. This encodes CASKPRDSVTNQPQHF.

This chain links TRBV7-8 with TRBJ1-1; the D is unclear. Between the trimmed V and J ends, which lost 4 bases and 3 bases, there was a span of 18 bases. Germline assignment: CDR1 SGHVS and CDR2 FQNEAQ. CDR3 length equals 16 residues. The CDR3 spells CASSSPEWIRDTEAFF. In DNA, the CDR3 is TGTGCCAGCAGCTCCCCTGAGTGGATTCGGGACACTGAAGCTTTCTTT.

The rearrangement joins TRBV28 to TRBJ2-7; 7 nucleotides line up with TRBD1. V gave up 9 bases and J gave up 2 bases; unmatched junction bases: 7. Per germline, CDR1 MDHEN and CDR2 SYDVKM. There are 13 residues in the CDR3. The CDR3: CASSQGTPYEQYF. Written as DNA, the CDR3 is TGTGCCAGTTCACAGGGGACCCCCTACGAGCAGTACTTC. Full variable domain (outside the CDR3, taken from reference TRBV28 and TRBJ2-7): DVKVTQSSRYLVKRTGEKVFLECVQDMDHENMFWYRQDPGLGLRLIYFSYDVKMKEKGDIPEGYSVSREKKERFSLILESASTNQTSMYLCASSQGTPYEQYFGPGTRLTVT.

The chain links TRBV28 to TRBJ2-5; 10 nucleotides agree with TRBD1. The CDR3 contains 16 residues. Losses at the gene ends were 5 bases for V and 1 base for J; bases not matched to a gene: 7. CDR1 is MDHEN, CDR2 SYDVKM, per germline. As DNA, the CDR3 is TGTGCCAGCAGTCTCCCAGGGACAGGGGTCCAAGAGACCCAGTACTTC. This codes for CASSLPGTGVQETQYF.

This clone was observed once. The chain is built from TRBV7-9 and TRBJ2-7, with 8 bases aligning to TRBD1. From germline, CDR1 is SEHNR and CDR2 FQNEAQ (reference sequence). The CDR3 extends over 15 amino acids. V dropped 5 bases and J dropped 2; count of bases not matched to a gene: 8. CDR3 loop: CASSPRQGTTYEQYF. CDR3 nucleotides: TGTGCCAGCAGCCCCCGACAGGGGACAACCTACGAGCAGTACTTC.

The chain combines TRBV19 with TRBJ2-7, with TRBD2 matching 10 bases. The junction had 2 bases not matched to a gene; V was cut back by 1 base and J by 2 bases. Germline V gene data show CDR1 as LNHDA and CDR2 as SQIVND (reference sequence). The CDR3 spans 15 residues. The CDR3 DNA is TGTGCCAGTAGTATAGTAGCGGGAGGTACCTACGAGCAGTACTTC. It translates to CASSIVAGGTYEQYF.

The V and J genes are TRBV4-3 and TRBJ2-1, with 10 bases identical to TRBD2. The CDR3 totals 16 residues. Per the germline V gene, CDR1 is LGHNA and CDR2 is YSLEER. J was trimmed by 6 bases and V by 1 base; bases with no gene match: 6. The DNA for the CDR3 is TGCGCCAGCAGCCAAGGGTGGGCTAGCGGGGGCAATGAGCAGTTCTTC. Protein sequence: CASSQGWASGGNEQFF.

V usage is TRBV28 and J usage is TRBJ1-1; tentative D call: TRBD1 (6 bases). This CDR3 region has 15 residues. Trimming left V 5 bases short and J 0 bases short, with 13 bases between. Per germline, CDR1 MDHEN and CDR2 SYDVKM. The CDR3 loop reads CASSPRGKVNTEAFF. The CDR3 nucleotides read TGTGCCAGCAGTCCCAGGGGAAAGGTGAACACTGAAGCTTTCTTT. Full variable domain (outside the CDR3, taken from reference TRBV28 and TRBJ1-1): DVKVTQSSRYLVKRTGEKVFLECVQDMDHENMFWYRQDPGLGLRLIYFSYDVKMKEKGDIPEGYSVSREKKERFSLILESASTNQTSMYLCASSPRGKVNTEAFFGQGTRLTVV.

The chain has TRBV7-8 and TRBJ2-1, with 9 bases aligning to TRBD1. The ends lost 1 base at V and 15 bases at J; junction bases unmatched: 1. Germline V gene sequence: CDR1 SGHVS, CDR2 FQNEAQ. This CDR3 region has 11 residues. The CDR3 DNA is TGTGCCAGCAGCTTAGGGGGACAGGGGTTCTTC. It is translated as CASSLGGQGFF.

The genes are TRBV2 and TRBJ1-2; D is ambiguous. Deletions cut 1 base from V and 8 bases from J, with 11 bases between. Germline CDR1 SNHLY, CDR2 FYNNEI. The length of the CDR3 is 13 residues. CDR3 region: CASSEDPGSGYTF. In nucleotides, the CDR3 is TGTGCCAGCAGTGAAGACCCAGGATCGGGCTACACCTTC.

The chain couples TRBV7-8 to TRBJ2-1; the match to TRBD2 covers 7 bases. This CDR3 comprises 13 residues. The germline V gene encodes CDR1 SGHVS and CDR2 FQNEAQ. V shed 6 bases and J 7 bases; nucleotides not matched to a gene: 6. The CDR3 reads CASRGAGRNEQFF. CDR3 bases: TGTGCCAGCAGGGGAGCGGGGAGGAATGAGCAGTTCTTC.

The chain carries TRBV18 and TRBJ2-1, with 10 bases fitting TRBD2. The CDR3 is 15 residues long. Germline V gene sequence: CDR1 KGHSH, CDR2 LQKENI. The V gene end was trimmed by 6 bases and the J gene end by 9 bases; junction bases not matched to a gene: 11. This CDR3 is CASSPTSGTRGEQFF. For the CDR3, the DNA is TGTGCCAGCTCCCCCACTAGCGGGACCCGGGGTGAGCAGTTCTTC.

A remark on this clone: Other nucleotide sequences from this sample produce the same CDR3. The V and J genes are TRBV5-1 and TRBJ1-2; D gene unclear. V was cut by 0 bases and J by 4 bases, with 4 bases left in between. The germline gives CDR1 SGHRS, CDR2 YFSETQ. The CDR3 is 12 residues long. The CDR3 loop reads CASSLEGYGYTF. CDR3 bases: TGCGCCAGCAGCTTGGAAGGCTATGGCTACACCTTC.

This chain joins TRBV2 and TRBJ1-4; 8 bases align to TRBD1. CDR3 length equals 16 residues. Trimming took 2 bases from V and 2 from J; bases not matched to a gene: 4. Germline assignment: CDR1 SNHLY and CDR2 FYNNEI. CDR3 DNA sequence: TGTGCCAGCAGTGAACTGAGACAGGGGACTAATGAAAAACTGTTTTTT. Translated, it gives CASSELRQGTNEKLFF.

This chain joins TRBV28 and TRBJ2-5; 8 positions match TRBD2. Germline V lookup: CDR1 MDHEN, CDR2 SYDVKM. The CDR3 is 16 residues long. After removal of 5 bases from V and 1 base from J, the junction contained 9 bases not matched to a gene. The DNA of the CDR3 is TGTGCCAGCAGTCGGAGGACTAGCCCCCCCCAAGAGACCCAGTACTTC. Amino acid sequence: CASSRRTSPPQETQYF.

The chain recombines TRBV7-8 with TRBJ2-5; D may be TRBD1 or TRBD2 (5 bases each). The J call may be faulty, since TRBJ2-7 better matches the DNA end. Germline CDR1 reads SGHVS; CDR2 reads FQNEAQ. This CDR3 region has 13 residues. The CDR3 here is CASSLESGTEQYF. DNA of the CDR3: TGTGCCAGCAGCTTAGAGTCCGGGACCGAGCAGTACTTC.

The CDR3 DNA follows: TGTGCCAGCAGTCGGGACAGGACTTCCTACGAGCAGTACTTC. This gives the protein CASSRDRTSYEQYF. J is TRBJ2-7 and V is TRBV7-9; the match to TRBD1 covers 8 bases. Germline CDR1 is SEHNR and CDR2 is FQNEAQ (reference sequence). V lost 6 bases and J lost 1; bases outside the gene matches: 5. The CDR3 loop spans 14 amino acids.

The gene calls are TRBV5-1 and TRBJ2-5, with D unclear. Trimming shortened V by 4 bases and J by 12 bases, and 16 bases separated the two germline ends. This CDR3 contains 12 residues. In germline, CDR1 is SGHRS, CDR2 YFSETQ. The DNA of the CDR3 is TGCGCCAGCAGCATTCCGGGCCCTTGGAAGTACTTC. It is translated as CASSIPGPWKYF.